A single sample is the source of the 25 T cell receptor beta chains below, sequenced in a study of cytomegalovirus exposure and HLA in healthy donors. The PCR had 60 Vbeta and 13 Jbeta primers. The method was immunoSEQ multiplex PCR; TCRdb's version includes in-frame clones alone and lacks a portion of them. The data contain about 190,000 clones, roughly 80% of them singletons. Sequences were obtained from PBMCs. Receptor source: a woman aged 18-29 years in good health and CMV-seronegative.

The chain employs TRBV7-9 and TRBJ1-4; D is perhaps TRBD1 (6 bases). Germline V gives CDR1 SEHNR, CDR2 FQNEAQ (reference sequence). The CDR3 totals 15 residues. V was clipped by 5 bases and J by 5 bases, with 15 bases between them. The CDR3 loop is CASSPGQFNNEKLFF. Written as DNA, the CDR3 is TGTGCCAGCAGCCCAGGACAGTTCAACAATGAAAAACTGTTTTTT.

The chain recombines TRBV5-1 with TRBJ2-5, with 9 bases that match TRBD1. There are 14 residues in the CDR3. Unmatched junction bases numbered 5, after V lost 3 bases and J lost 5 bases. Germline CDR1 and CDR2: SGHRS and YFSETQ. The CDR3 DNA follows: TGCGCCAGCAGCTCAAACAGGGGGCTCGAGACCCAGTACTTC. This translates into CASSSNRGLETQYF.

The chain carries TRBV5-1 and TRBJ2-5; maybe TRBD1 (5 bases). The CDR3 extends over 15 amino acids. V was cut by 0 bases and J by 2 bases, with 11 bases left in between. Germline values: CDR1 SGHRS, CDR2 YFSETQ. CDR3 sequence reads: CASSLDGQGQETQYF. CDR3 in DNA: TGCGCCAGCAGCTTGGATGGACAAGGGCAAGAGACCCAGTACTTC.

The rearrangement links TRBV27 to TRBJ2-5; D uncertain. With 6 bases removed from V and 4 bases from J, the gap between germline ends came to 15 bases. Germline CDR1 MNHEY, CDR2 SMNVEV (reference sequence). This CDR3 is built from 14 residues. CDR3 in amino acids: CASRKSGQIETQYF. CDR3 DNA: TGTGCCAGCAGGAAATCGGGTCAGATAGAGACCCAGTACTTC.

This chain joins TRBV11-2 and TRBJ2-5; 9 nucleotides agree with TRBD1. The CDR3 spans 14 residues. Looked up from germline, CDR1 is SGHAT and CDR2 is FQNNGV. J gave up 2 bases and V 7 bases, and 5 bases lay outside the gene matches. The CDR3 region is CASKDRGYQETQYF. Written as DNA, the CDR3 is TGTGCCAGCAAGGACAGGGGTTATCAAGAGACCCAGTACTTC.

Written as DNA, the CDR3 is TGTGCCAGCAGCTTAAGTGGGACTAAGAATGAGCAGTTCTTC. It encodes CASSLSGTKNEQFF. V usage is TRBV7-3 and J usage is TRBJ2-1; 7 positions match TRBD2. Per germline, CDR1 SGHTA and CDR2 FQGTGA. This CDR3 region has 14 residues. V lost 1 base to trimming and J lost 7 bases; unmatched junction nucleotides: 4.

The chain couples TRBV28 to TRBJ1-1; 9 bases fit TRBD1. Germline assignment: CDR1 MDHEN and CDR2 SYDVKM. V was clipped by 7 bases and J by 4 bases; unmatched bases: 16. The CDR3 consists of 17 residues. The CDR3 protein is CASISSSGTGSSTEAFF. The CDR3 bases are TGTGCCAGCATTTCATCCTCGGGGACAGGGTCGAGCACTGAAGCTTTCTTT.

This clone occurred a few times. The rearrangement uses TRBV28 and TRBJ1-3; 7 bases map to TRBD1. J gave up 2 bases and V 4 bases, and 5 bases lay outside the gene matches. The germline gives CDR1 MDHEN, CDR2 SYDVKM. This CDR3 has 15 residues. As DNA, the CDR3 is TGTGCCAGCAGTTGGGGACAGACCCCTGGAAACACCATATATTTT. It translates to CASSWGQTPGNTIYF.

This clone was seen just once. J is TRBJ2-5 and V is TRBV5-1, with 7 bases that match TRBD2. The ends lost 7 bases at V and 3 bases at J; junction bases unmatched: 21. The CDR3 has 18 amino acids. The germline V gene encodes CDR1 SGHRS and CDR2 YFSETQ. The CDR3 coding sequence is TGCGCCAGCTCACCTGGATGGGGACGGACTAGAGATGAAGAGACCCAGTACTTC. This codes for CASSPGWGRTRDEETQYF.

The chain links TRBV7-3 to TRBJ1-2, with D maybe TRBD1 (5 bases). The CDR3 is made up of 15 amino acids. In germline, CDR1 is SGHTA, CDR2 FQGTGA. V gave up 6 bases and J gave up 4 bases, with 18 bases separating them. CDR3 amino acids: CASSPSKGKVYGYTF. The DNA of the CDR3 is TGTGCCAGCAGTCCCTCTAAGGGGAAAGTCTATGGCTACACCTTC.

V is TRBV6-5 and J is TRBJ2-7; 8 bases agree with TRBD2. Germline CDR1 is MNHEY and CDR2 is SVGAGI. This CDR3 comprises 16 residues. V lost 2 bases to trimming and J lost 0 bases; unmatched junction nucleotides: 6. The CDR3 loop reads CASSYRPSGLSYEQYF. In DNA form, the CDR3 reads TGTGCCAGCAGTTACAGGCCTAGCGGGCTCTCCTACGAGCAGTACTTC.

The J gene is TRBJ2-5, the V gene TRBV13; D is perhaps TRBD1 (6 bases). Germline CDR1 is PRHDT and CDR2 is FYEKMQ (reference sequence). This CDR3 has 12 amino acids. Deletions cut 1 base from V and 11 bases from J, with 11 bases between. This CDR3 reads CASSLERGWQYF. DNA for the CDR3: TGTGCCAGCAGCTTAGAGAGGGGGTGGCAGTACTTC.

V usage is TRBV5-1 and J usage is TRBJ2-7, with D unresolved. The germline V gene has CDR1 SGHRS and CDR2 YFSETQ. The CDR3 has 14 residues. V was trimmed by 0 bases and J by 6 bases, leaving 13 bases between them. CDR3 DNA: TGCGCCAGCAGCTTGGGGCCCGTATTACGCGAGCAGTACTTC. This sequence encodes CASSLGPVLREQYF.

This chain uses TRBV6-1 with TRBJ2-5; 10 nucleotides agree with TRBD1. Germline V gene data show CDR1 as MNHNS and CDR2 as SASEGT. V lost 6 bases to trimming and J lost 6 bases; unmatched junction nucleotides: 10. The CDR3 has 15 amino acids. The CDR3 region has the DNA TGTGCCAGCAGGCCGACAGGGGGCGCTGGGAAGACCCAGTACTTC. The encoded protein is CASRPTGGAGKTQYF.

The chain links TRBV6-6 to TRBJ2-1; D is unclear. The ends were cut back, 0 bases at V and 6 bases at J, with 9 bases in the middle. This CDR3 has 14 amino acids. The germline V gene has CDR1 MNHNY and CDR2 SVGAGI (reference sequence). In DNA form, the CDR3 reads TGTGCCAGCAGTTACTCGTCAGTGGTCAATGAGCAGTTCTTC. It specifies CASSYSSVVNEQFF.

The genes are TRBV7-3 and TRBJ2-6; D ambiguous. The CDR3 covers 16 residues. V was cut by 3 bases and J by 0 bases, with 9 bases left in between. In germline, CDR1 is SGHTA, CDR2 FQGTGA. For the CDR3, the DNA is TGTGCCAGCAGCTTTAATACAGTCTCTGGGGCCAACGTCCTGACTTTC. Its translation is CASSFNTVSGANVLTF.

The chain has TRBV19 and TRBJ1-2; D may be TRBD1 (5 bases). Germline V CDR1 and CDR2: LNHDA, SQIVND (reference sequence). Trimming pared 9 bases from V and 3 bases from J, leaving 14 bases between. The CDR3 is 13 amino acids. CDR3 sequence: CASRAANYYGYTF. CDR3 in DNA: TGTGCCAGCAGGGCGGCGAATTACTATGGCTACACCTTC.

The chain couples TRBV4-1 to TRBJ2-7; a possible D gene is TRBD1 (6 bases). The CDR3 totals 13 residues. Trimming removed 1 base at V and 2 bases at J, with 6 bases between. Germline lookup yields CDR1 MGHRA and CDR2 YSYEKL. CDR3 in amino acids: CASSQGQAYEQYF. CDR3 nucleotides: TGCGCCAGCAGCCAAGGACAGGCCTACGAGCAGTACTTC.

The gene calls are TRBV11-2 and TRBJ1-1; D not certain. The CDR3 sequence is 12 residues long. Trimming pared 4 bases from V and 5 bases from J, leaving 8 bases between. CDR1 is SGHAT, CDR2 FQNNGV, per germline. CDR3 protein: CASSSSGTEAFF. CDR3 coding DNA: TGTGCCAGCAGCTCCTCGGGGACTGAAGCTTTCTTT.

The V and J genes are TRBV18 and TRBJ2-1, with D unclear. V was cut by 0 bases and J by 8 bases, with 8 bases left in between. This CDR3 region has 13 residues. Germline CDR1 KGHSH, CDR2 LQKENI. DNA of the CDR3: TGTGCCAGCTCACCACCCGTATTTGATGAGCAGTTCTTC. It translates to CASSPPVFDEQFF. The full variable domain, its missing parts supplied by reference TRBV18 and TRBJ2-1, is NAGVMQNPRHLVRRRGQEARLRCSPMKGHSHVYWYRQLPEEGLKFMVYLQKENIIDESGMPKERFSAEFPKEGPSILRIQQVVRGDSAAYFCASSPPVFDEQFFGPGTRLTVL.

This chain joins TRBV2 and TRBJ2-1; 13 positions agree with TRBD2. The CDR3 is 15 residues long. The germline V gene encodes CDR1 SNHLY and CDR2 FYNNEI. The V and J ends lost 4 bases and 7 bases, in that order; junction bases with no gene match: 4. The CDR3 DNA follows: TGTGCCAGCAGTGGGACTAGCGGGAGTTTTAATGAGCAGTTCTTC. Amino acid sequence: CASSGTSGSFNEQFF.

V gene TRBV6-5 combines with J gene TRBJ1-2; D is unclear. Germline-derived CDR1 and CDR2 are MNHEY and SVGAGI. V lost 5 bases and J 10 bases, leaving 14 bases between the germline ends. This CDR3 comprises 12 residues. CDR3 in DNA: TGTGCCAGCAGTCCTCGACAAATTCACTACACCTTC. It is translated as CASSPRQIHYTF.

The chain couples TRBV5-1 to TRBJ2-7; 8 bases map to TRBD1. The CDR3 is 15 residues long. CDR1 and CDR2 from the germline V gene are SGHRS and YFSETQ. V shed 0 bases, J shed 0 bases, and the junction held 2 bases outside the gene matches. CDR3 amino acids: CASSLGDRSSYEQYF. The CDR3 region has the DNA TGCGCCAGCAGCTTGGGGGACAGGAGCTCCTACGAGCAGTACTTC.

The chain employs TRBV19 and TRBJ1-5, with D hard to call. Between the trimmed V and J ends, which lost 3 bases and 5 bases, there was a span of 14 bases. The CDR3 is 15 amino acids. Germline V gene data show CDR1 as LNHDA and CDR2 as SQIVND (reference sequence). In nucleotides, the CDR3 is TGTGCCAGTAGTATGGGCAGTATAGTGTATCAGCCCCAGCATTTT. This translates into CASSMGSIVYQPQHF.

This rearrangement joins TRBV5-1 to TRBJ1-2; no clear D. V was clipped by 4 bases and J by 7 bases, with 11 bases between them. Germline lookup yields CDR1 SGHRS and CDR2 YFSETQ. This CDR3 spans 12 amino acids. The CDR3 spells CASSQATTGYTF. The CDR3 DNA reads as TGCGCCAGCAGCCAGGCGACAACTGGCTACACCTTC.